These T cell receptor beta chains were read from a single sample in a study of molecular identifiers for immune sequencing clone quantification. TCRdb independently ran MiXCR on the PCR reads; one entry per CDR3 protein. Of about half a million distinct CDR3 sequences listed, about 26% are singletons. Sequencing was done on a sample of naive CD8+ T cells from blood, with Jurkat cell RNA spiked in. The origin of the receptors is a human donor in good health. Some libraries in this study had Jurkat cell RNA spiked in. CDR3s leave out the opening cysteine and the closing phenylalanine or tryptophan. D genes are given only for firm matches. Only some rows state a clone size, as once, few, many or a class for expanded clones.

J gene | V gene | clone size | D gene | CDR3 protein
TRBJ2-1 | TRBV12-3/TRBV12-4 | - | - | ASSFRPEQF
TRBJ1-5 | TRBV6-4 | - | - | VSCGAPTEQPQH
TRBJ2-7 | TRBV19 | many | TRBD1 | ASSPDRGLYEQY
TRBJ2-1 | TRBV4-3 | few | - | ASSQDLPGSSYNEQF
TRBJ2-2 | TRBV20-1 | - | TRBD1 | SATGTVNTGELF
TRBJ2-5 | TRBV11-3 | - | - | ASSLDRAGRTQETQY
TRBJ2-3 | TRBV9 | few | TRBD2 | ASSVQLAGGLDTQY
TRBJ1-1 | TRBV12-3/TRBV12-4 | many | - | ASSLGNQGRGF
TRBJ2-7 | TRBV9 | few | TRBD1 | ASSPSGTGENEQY
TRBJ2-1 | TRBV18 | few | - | ASSPKELALVNGYNEQF
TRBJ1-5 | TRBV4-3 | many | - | ASSQDRAVQQPQH
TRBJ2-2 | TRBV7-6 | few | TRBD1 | ASSRSDREITGELF
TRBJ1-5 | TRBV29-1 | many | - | SAPHVGQLSNQPQH
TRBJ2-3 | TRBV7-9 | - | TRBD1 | TSSFGQGGMGTDTQY
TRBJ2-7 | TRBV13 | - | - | ASSAGGTDSFYEQY
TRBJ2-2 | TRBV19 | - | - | ASSIGSRGTGELF
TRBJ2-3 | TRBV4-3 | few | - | ASSQDRDSTDTQY
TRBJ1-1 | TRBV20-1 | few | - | SAFGGGYTEAF
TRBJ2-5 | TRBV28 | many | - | ASSPRQAKEETQY
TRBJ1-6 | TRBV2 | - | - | ASRDSVSSYNSPLH
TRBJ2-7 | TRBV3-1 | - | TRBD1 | ASSQDPLRGTGVGEQY
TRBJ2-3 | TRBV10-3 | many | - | AISQAHTDTQY
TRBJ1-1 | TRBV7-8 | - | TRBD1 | ASGLYGTGPLNTEAF
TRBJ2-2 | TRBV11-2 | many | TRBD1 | ASQGGYTGELF
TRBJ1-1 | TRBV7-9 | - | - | ASHGGAGTEAF
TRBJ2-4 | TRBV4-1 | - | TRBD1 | ASSPGQSIQY
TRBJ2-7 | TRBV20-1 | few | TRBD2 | SARDPGLAGDLHEQY
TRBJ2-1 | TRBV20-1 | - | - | SARGVTYNEQF
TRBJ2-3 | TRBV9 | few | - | ASSVAGSSGDTQY
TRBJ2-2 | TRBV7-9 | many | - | ASSLSLQDGELF
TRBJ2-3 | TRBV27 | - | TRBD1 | ASSSWEDRGDDTQY
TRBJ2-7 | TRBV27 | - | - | ASTPLWARYEQY
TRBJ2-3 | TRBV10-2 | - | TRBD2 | ASSESSGRTDTQY
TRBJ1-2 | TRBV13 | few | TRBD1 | ASSPRQGNHYGYT
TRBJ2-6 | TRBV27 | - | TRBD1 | ASSPTGGAGANVLT
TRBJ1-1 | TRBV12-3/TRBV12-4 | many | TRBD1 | ASRPGGGDTEAF
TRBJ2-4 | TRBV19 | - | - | ASSMSNIQY
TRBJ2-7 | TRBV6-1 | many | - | ASSEDLLSSYEQY
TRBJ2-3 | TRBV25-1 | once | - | ASSEYTHPATQY
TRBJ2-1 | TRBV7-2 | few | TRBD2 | ASSPLAGVGYNEQF
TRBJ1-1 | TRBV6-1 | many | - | ASSHITGTEAF
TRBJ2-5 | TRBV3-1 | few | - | ASSQDFGREETQY
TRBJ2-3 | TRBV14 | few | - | ASSQEWTALADTQY
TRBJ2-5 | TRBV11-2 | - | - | ASSLIGPGPLQETQY
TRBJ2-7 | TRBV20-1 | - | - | SARGRVSSYEQY
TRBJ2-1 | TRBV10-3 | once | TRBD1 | AISGAGTGYNEQF
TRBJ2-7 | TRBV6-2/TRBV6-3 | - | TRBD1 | ASSGTGANYEQY
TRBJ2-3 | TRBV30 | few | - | AWSVGTGGTTDTQY
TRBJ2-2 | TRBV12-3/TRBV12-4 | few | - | ASRGPNTGELF
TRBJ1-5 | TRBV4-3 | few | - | ASSPGNGEDQPQH
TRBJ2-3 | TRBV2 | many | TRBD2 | ASSFTLTSGDSTDTQY
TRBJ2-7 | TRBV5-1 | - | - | ASSFNRDYEQY
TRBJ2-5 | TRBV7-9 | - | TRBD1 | ASSQGTDQETQY
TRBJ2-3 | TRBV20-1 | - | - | SARQTSTDTQY
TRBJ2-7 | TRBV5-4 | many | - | ASSSAEGTEQY